The sequence of this TCR beta chain was determined in a study of T cells after yellow fever vaccination. Study-wide results and caveats: Overall, a small share of clonotypes was seen in both CD4 and CD8 compartments.

Template switching by 5'RACE produced TCR cDNA, adding a universal primer site and UMIs. Each CDR3 protein is one row after TCRdb ran MiXCR on the 5' RACE reads. The table records hundreds of thousands of distinct CDR3 sequences, roughly a sixth of them present only once. With regard to this clonotype: What it recognizes is unknown.

Germline CDR1 SGHTA, CDR2 FQGNSA. The CDR3 spans 15 residues. V lost 6 bases, J lost 7 bases, and 13 bases stayed unmatched. The specimen was PBMCs, collected about 5 days after the first yellow fever vaccination. The chain is built from TRBV7-2 and TRBJ2-7, with TRBD2 matching over 9 bases. The TCR sequence derives from a man between 18 and 29 years old who received the YFV17D yellow fever vaccine. CDR3 bases: TGTGCCAGCAGGTCCCCTGGCGGGGGGGCCGTTGAGCAGTACTTC. Its protein product is CASRSPGGGAVEQYF.